This is a list of T cell receptor beta chains from one sample in a study of Ad26.COV2.S vaccination and SARS-CoV-2 variants. Method: immunoSEQ multiplex PCR; TCRdb's copy keeps in-frame clones and lacks some. The profile covers about 350,000 clones, with roughly nine tenths appearing a single time and approximately 5.9% taken by the ten largest. The sample here was peripheral blood, taken in a trial of Ad26.COV2.S vaccine versus placebo. The receptor set was obtained from a person between 18 and 60 years old who received the Ad26.COV2.S COVID-19 vaccine or a placebo. The CDR3 runs from the conserved cysteine through the conserved F or W. A D gene is named only where the DNA matches it firmly. Where a row states a size, it is once, few, many or the class of an expanded clone; other rows omit it.

d_gene: -; v_gene: TRBV6-1; abundance: -; j_gene: TRBJ1-3; CDR3aa: CASSEFVGAGGNTIYF; CDR3nt: TGTGCCAGCAGTGAATTTGTGGGAGCTGGAGGAAACACCATATATTTT
d_gene: TRBD2; v_gene: TRBV29-1; abundance: -; j_gene: TRBJ2-1; CDR3aa: CSVEVTSGEQFF; CDR3nt: TGCAGCGTTGAAGTTACTAGCGGTGAGCAGTTCTTC
d_gene: -; v_gene: TRBV3-1/TRBV3-2; abundance: once; j_gene: TRBJ1-1; CDR3aa: CASSHKGTQGGTEAFF; CDR3nt: TGTGCCAGCAGCCATAAAGGCACCCAGGGTGGGACTGAAGCTTTCTTT
d_gene: -; v_gene: TRBV7-9; abundance: -; j_gene: TRBJ1-3; CDR3aa: CASSSDSGPPGNTIYF; CDR3nt: TGTGCCAGCAGCTCGGACAGCGGACCACCTGGAAACACCATATATTTT
d_gene: -; v_gene: TRBV7-2; abundance: -; j_gene: TRBJ2-5; CDR3aa: CASSLERVQETQYF; CDR3nt: TGTGCCAGCAGCTTAGAACGGGTGCAAGAGACCCAGTACTTC
d_gene: TRBD1; v_gene: TRBV18; abundance: -; j_gene: TRBJ1-1; CDR3aa: CASSVSTGDPEAFF; CDR3nt: TGTGCCAGCTCCGTGAGCACAGGGGACCCTGAAGCTTTCTTT
d_gene: TRBD1; v_gene: TRBV19; abundance: -; j_gene: TRBJ2-7; CDR3aa: CASSVRDRGQEQYF; CDR3nt: TGTGCCAGTAGTGTACGGGACAGGGGGCAAGAGCAGTACTTC
d_gene: -; v_gene: TRBV12-3/TRBV12-4; abundance: -; j_gene: TRBJ2-7; CDR3aa: CASSFEVSYEQYF; CDR3nt: TGTGCCAGCAGTTTCGAAGTTTCTTACGAGCAGTACTTC
d_gene: -; v_gene: TRBV28; abundance: -; j_gene: TRBJ1-2; CDR3aa: CASTPPGGYGYTF; CDR3nt: TGTGCCAGCACCCCCCCGGGGGGCTATGGCTACACCTTC
d_gene: TRBD1; v_gene: TRBV7-6; abundance: -; j_gene: TRBJ1-5; CDR3aa: CASSPRQGGNNQPQHF; CDR3nt: TGTGCCAGCAGCCCCCGACAGGGCGGTAACAATCAGCCCCAGCATTTT
d_gene: -; v_gene: TRBV2; abundance: -; j_gene: TRBJ1-2; CDR3aa: CASSEDGSYGYTF; CDR3nt: TGTGCCAGCAGTGAAGACGGGAGCTATGGCTACACCTTC
d_gene: -; v_gene: TRBV9; abundance: once; j_gene: TRBJ1-2; CDR3aa: CASSVGEGPNYGYTF; CDR3nt: TGTGCCAGCAGCGTAGGGGAGGGGCCGAACTATGGCTACACCTTC
d_gene: -; v_gene: TRBV5-1; abundance: -; j_gene: TRBJ2-3; CDR3aa: CASSLSPGQWGADTQYF; CDR3nt: TGCGCCAGCAGCTTGAGCCCTGGACAGTGGGGAGCAGATACGCAGTATTTT
d_gene: -; v_gene: TRBV7-9; abundance: -; j_gene: TRBJ1-5; CDR3aa: CASSLNTGGNQPQHF; CDR3nt: TGTGCCAGCAGCTTAAACACAGGAGGCAATCAGCCCCAGCATTTT
d_gene: -; v_gene: TRBV3-1/TRBV3-2; abundance: -; j_gene: TRBJ1-4; CDR3aa: CASSLIRGADEKLFF; CDR3nt: TGTGCCAGCAGCCTGATTCGGGGGGCGGATGAAAAACTGTTTTTT
d_gene: -; v_gene: TRBV13; abundance: -; j_gene: TRBJ2-2; CDR3aa: CASSSDFTGELFF; CDR3nt: TGTGCCAGCAGCTCCGATTTCACCGGGGAGCTGTTTTTT
d_gene: -; v_gene: TRBV6-6; abundance: few; j_gene: TRBJ1-2; CDR3aa: CASSLRQKHGYTF; CDR3nt: TGTGCCAGCAGCCTCCGACAGAAACATGGCTACACCTTC
d_gene: -; v_gene: TRBV6-1; abundance: -; j_gene: TRBJ1-1; CDR3aa: CASSEVALSLAEAFF; CDR3nt: TGTGCCAGCAGTGAAGTAGCTCTTTCCCTGGCTGAAGCTTTCTTT
d_gene: TRBD1; v_gene: TRBV7-9; abundance: few; j_gene: TRBJ1-3; CDR3aa: CASSSGQAFYSGNTIYF; CDR3nt: TGTGCCAGCAGCAGCGGACAGGCCTTCTACTCTGGAAACACCATATATTTT
d_gene: TRBD1; v_gene: TRBV6-1; abundance: -; j_gene: TRBJ1-2; CDR3aa: CASSDRQGWGGYTF; CDR3nt: TGTGCCAGCAGTGATAGACAGGGGTGGGGTGGCTACACCTTC
d_gene: TRBD2; v_gene: TRBV7-2; abundance: -; j_gene: TRBJ2-3; CDR3aa: CASSSTGGRAIDTQYF; CDR3nt: TGTGCCAGCAGCTCAACGGGCGGGAGGGCCATAGATACGCAGTATTTT
d_gene: -; v_gene: TRBV9; abundance: -; j_gene: TRBJ2-2; CDR3aa: CASSPLGAGELFF; CDR3nt: TGTGCCAGCAGCCCCCTTGGGGCCGGGGAGCTGTTTTTT
d_gene: TRBD1; v_gene: TRBV30; abundance: -; j_gene: TRBJ1-4; CDR3aa: CASSGTGELFF; CDR3nt: TGTGCCAGCTCCGGGACAGGGGAACTGTTTTTT
d_gene: TRBD1; v_gene: TRBV15; abundance: -; j_gene: TRBJ2-3; CDR3aa: CATSRRARQGAGDTQYF; CDR3nt: TGTGCCACCAGCAGACGAGCTCGACAGGGGGCAGGAGATACGCAGTATTTT
d_gene: TRBD1; v_gene: TRBV19; abundance: -; j_gene: TRBJ2-1; CDR3aa: CASSARTGRNEQFF; CDR3nt: TGTGCCAGTAGTGCGAGGACAGGGCGGAATGAGCAGTTCTTC
d_gene: -; v_gene: TRBV6-5; abundance: -; j_gene: TRBJ2-1; CDR3aa: CASSYTGTGSYNEQFF; CDR3nt: TGTGCCAGCAGTTATACCGGGACTGGCTCCTACAATGAGCAGTTCTTC
d_gene: TRBD2; v_gene: TRBV24-1; abundance: -; j_gene: TRBJ2-1; CDR3aa: CATSVGTRGEQFF; CDR3nt: TGTGCCACCAGCGTTGGGACTAGAGGCGAGCAGTTCTTC
d_gene: TRBD1; v_gene: TRBV14; abundance: -; j_gene: TRBJ1-1; CDR3aa: CATVKMTGTGNTEAFF; CDR3nt: TGTGCCACCGTTAAGATGACCGGGACAGGGAACACTGAAGCTTTCTTT
d_gene: -; v_gene: TRBV5-1; abundance: -; j_gene: TRBJ1-4; CDR3aa: CASSLGYLNEKLFF; CDR3nt: TGCGCCAGCAGCTTGGGTTACCTCAATGAAAAACTGTTTTTT
d_gene: -; v_gene: TRBV7-6; abundance: -; j_gene: TRBJ2-7; CDR3aa: CASSFGGQSYEQYF; CDR3nt: TGTGCCAGCAGCTTTGGGGGGCAAAGCTACGAGCAGTACTTC
d_gene: -; v_gene: TRBV14; abundance: -; j_gene: TRBJ1-1; CDR3aa: CASSQAHRNTEAFF; CDR3nt: TGTGCCAGCAGCCAAGCCCATAGGAACACTGAAGCTTTCTTT
d_gene: TRBD2; v_gene: TRBV10-3; abundance: -; j_gene: TRBJ2-1; CDR3aa: CATGGLAGGNSSYNEQFF; CDR3nt: TGTGCCACCGGGGGACTAGCGGGAGGGAATAGCTCCTACAATGAGCAGTTCTTC
d_gene: TRBD1; v_gene: TRBV4-3; abundance: once; j_gene: TRBJ1-4; CDR3aa: CASSQDPGQGGEKLFF; CDR3nt: TGCGCCAGCAGCCAAGATCCGGGACAGGGGGGCGAAAAACTGTTTTTT
d_gene: -; v_gene: TRBV28; abundance: -; j_gene: TRBJ1-4; CDR3aa: CASSRKSGYEKLFF; CDR3nt: TGTGCCAGCAGTCGGAAAAGTGGTTATGAAAAACTGTTTTTT
d_gene: TRBD1; v_gene: TRBV4-1; abundance: -; j_gene: TRBJ2-7; CDR3aa: CASSRFSGTGGYEQYF; CDR3nt: TGCGCCAGCAGCCGCTTCTCCGGGACAGGGGGCTACGAGCAGTACTTC
d_gene: -; v_gene: TRBV18; abundance: -; j_gene: TRBJ1-2; CDR3aa: CASSSKQNFDRGYTF; CDR3nt: TGTGCCAGCTCATCTAAACAGAATTTCGATCGCGGCTACACCTTC
d_gene: TRBD1; v_gene: TRBV25-1; abundance: few; j_gene: TRBJ1-1; CDR3aa: CASSEGTAEAFF; CDR3nt: TGTGCCAGCAGTGAGGGGACAGCTGAAGCTTTCTTT
d_gene: -; v_gene: TRBV7-6; abundance: -; j_gene: TRBJ1-2; CDR3aa: CASSLVDSSSYTF; CDR3nt: TGTGCCAGCAGCTTAGTTGACAGTTCGAGCTACACCTTC
d_gene: -; v_gene: TRBV11-2; abundance: -; j_gene: TRBJ1-6; CDR3aa: CASSFSSRETPLHF; CDR3nt: TGTGCCAGCAGCTTCTCAAGCAGGGAGACACCCCTCCACTTT
d_gene: TRBD1; v_gene: TRBV4-3; abundance: -; j_gene: TRBJ1-2; CDR3aa: CASSQTRTGNYGYTF; CDR3nt: TGCGCCAGCAGCCAAACCCGGACAGGGAACTATGGCTACACCTTC
d_gene: -; v_gene: TRBV20-1; abundance: -; j_gene: TRBJ1-2; CDR3aa: CSAKGLYGYTF; CDR3nt: TGCAGTGCTAAGGGACTCTATGGCTACACCTTC
d_gene: TRBD1; v_gene: TRBV6-2/TRBV6-3; abundance: -; j_gene: TRBJ1-5; CDR3aa: CASSYRDRGDQPQHF; CDR3nt: TGTGCCAGCAGTTACCGTGACAGGGGCGATCAGCCCCAGCATTTT
d_gene: -; v_gene: TRBV14; abundance: -; j_gene: TRBJ1-3; CDR3aa: CASNRPGNTIYF; CDR3nt: TGTGCCAGCAACCGACCTGGAAACACCATATATTTT
d_gene: -; v_gene: TRBV7-8; abundance: -; j_gene: TRBJ1-1; CDR3aa: CASSLSRVPVQVAFF; CDR3nt: TGTGCCAGCAGCTTATCGCGGGTTCCGGTACAAGTGGCTTTCTTT
d_gene: -; v_gene: TRBV6-5; abundance: few; j_gene: TRBJ1-1; CDR3aa: CASRQTGLQTEAFF; CDR3nt: TGTGCCAGCAGGCAAACGGGGCTGCAGACTGAAGCTTTCTTT
d_gene: -; v_gene: TRBV30; abundance: once; j_gene: TRBJ1-2; CDR3aa: CAWSIKGSYGYTF; CDR3nt: TGTGCCTGGAGTATAAAAGGCAGCTATGGCTACACCTTC
d_gene: -; v_gene: TRBV5-6; abundance: -; j_gene: TRBJ1-3; CDR3aa: CASSSGPSRGNTIYF; CDR3nt: TGTGCCAGCAGCTCGGGACCTTCGAGGGGAAACACCATATATTTT
d_gene: TRBD2; v_gene: TRBV18; abundance: -; j_gene: TRBJ2-3; CDR3aa: CASISGGASDTQYF; CDR3nt: TGTGCCAGCATTAGCGGGGGGGCCTCAGATACGCAGTATTTT
d_gene: TRBD1; v_gene: TRBV5-1; abundance: -; j_gene: TRBJ2-7; CDR3aa: CASSPDRAYEQYF; CDR3nt: TGCGCCAGCAGCCCAGACAGGGCTTACGAGCAGTACTTC
d_gene: -; v_gene: TRBV6-6; abundance: -; j_gene: TRBJ2-7; CDR3aa: CASSYKQGYEQYF; CDR3nt: TGTGCCAGCAGTTACAAGCAGGGGTACGAGCAGTACTTC
d_gene: -; v_gene: TRBV27; abundance: -; j_gene: TRBJ2-3; CDR3aa: CASSSAGSTDTQYF; CDR3nt: TGTGCCAGCAGCTCGGCGGGAAGCACAGATACGCAGTATTTT
d_gene: -; v_gene: TRBV5-4; abundance: -; j_gene: TRBJ2-7; CDR3aa: CASSLVNSYEQYF; CDR3nt: TGTGCCAGCAGCTTGGTCAATTCCTACGAGCAGTACTTC
d_gene: TRBD1; v_gene: TRBV7-2; abundance: -; j_gene: TRBJ2-5; CDR3aa: CASSRGQGKETQYF; CDR3nt: TGTGCCAGCAGCCGTGGACAGGGAAAAGAGACCCAGTACTTC
d_gene: -; v_gene: TRBV7-3; abundance: -; j_gene: TRBJ1-1; CDR3aa: CASSLKRNTEAFF; CDR3nt: TGTGCCAGCAGCTTAAAGAGGAACACTGAAGCTTTCTTT
d_gene: TRBD1; v_gene: TRBV7-9; abundance: -; j_gene: TRBJ2-1; CDR3aa: CASTSTGDPYNEQFF; CDR3nt: TGTGCCAGCACCTCGACAGGGGATCCCTACAATGAGCAGTTCTTC